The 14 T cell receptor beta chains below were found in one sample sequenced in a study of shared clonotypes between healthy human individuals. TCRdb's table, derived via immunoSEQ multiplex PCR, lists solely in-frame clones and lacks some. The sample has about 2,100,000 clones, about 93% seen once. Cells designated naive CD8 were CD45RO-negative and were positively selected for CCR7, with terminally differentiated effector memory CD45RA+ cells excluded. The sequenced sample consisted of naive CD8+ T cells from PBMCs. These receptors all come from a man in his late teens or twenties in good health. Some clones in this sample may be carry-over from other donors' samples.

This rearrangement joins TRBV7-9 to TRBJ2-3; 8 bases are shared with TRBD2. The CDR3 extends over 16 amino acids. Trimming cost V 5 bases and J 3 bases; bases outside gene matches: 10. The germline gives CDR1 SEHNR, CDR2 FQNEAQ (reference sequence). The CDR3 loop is CASSRLAQNLTDTQYF. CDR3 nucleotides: TGTGCCAGCAGCAGACTAGCGCAGAATCTAACAGATACGCAGTATTTT.

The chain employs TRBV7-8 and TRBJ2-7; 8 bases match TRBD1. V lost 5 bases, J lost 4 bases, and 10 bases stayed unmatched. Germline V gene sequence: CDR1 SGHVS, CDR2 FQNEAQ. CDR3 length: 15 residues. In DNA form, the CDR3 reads TGTGCCAGCAGCCTTCGGGCAGGGGGCGGGTACGAGCAGTACTTC. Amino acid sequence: CASSLRAGGGYEQYF.

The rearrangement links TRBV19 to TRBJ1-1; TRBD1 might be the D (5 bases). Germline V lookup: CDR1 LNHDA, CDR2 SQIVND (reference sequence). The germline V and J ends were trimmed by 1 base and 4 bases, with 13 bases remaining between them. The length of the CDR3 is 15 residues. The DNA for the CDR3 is TGTGCCAGTAGTATAGCGGGGCAGGGCGTCACTGAAGCTTTCTTT. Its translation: CASSIAGQGVTEAFF. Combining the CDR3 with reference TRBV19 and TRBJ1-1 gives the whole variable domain DGGITQSPKYLFRKEGQNVTLSCEQNLNHDAMYWYRQDPGQGLRLIYYSQIVNDFQKGDIAEGYSVSREKKESFPLTVTSAQKNPTAFYLCASSIAGQGVTEAFFGQGTRLTVV.

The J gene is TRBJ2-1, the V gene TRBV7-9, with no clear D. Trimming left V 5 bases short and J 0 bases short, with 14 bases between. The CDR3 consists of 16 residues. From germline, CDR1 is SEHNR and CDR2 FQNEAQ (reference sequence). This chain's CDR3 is CASSVRGLGSYNEQFF. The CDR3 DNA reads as TGTGCCAGCAGCGTAAGAGGCTTGGGCTCCTACAATGAGCAGTTCTTC.

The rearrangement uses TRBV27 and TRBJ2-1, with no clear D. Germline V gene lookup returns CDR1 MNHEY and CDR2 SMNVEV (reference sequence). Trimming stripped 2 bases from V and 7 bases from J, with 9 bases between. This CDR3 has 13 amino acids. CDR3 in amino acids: CASSLNPGNEQFF. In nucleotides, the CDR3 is TGTGCCAGCAGTTTAAATCCAGGAAATGAGCAGTTCTTC.

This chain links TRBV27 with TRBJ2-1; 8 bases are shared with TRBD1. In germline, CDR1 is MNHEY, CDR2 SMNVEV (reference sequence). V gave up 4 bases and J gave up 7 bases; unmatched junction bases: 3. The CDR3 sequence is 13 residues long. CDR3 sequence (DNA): TGTGCCAGCAGTTATCAGGGGGCAAATGAGCAGTTCTTC. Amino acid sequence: CASSYQGANEQFF.

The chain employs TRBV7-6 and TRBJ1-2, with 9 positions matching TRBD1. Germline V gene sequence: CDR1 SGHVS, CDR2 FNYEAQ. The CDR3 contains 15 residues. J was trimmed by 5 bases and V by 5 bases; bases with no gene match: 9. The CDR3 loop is CASSPGQGGGYGYTF. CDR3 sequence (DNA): TGTGCCAGCAGCCCGGGACAGGGCGGGGGGTATGGCTACACCTTC.

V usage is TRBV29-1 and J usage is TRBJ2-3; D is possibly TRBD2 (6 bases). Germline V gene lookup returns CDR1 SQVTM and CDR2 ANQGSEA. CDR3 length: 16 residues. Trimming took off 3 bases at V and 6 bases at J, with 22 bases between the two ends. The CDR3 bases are TGCAGCGTTGACGCGGGGCGAGACCCGGAGATGGATACGCAGTATTTT. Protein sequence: CSVDAGRDPEMDTQYF.

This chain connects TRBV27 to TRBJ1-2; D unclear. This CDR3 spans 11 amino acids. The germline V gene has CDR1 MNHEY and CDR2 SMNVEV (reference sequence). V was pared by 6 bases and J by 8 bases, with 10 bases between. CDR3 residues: CASRDPEGYTF. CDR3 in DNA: TGTGCCAGCAGGGACCCTGAGGGCTACACCTTC.

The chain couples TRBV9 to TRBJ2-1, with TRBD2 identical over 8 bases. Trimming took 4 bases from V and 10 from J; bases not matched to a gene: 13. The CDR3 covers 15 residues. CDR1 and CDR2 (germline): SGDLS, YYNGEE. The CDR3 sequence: CASSSTSVGNSEQFF. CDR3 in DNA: TGTGCCAGCAGCTCGACTAGCGTAGGCAACTCAGAGCAGTTCTTC. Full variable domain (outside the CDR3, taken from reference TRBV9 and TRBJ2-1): DSGVTQTPKHLITATGQRVTLRCSPRSGDLSVYWYQQSLDQGLQFLIQYYNGEERAKGNILERFSAQQFPDLHSELNLSSLELGDSALYFCASSSTSVGNSEQFFGPGTRLTVL.

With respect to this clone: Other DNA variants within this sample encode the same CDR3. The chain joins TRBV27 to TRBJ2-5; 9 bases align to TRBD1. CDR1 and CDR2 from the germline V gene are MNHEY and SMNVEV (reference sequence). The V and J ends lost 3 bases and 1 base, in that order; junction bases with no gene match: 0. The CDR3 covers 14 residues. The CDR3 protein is CASSLTGGQETQYF. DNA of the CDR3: TGTGCCAGCAGTTTGACAGGGGGCCAAGAGACCCAGTACTTC.

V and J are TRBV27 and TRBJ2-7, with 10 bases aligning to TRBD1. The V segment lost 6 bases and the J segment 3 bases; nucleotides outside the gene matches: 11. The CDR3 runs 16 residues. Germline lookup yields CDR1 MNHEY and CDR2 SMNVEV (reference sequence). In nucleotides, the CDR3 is TGTGCCAGCAGCGAAGATGGGACAGGGGAACTCTACGAGCAGTACTTC. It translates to CASSEDGTGELYEQYF.

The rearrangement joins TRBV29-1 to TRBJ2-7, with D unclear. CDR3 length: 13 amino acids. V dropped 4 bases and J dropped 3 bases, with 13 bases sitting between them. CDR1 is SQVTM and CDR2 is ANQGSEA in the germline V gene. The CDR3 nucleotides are TGCAGCGTTGGTGCCTTTTCTAGCTACGAGCAGTACTTC. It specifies CSVGAFSSYEQYF.

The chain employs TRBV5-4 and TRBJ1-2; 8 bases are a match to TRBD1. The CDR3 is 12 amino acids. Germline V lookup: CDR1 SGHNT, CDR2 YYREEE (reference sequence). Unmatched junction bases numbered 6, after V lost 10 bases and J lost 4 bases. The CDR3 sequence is CAASGQGYGYTF. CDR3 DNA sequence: TGTGCCGCTTCTGGACAGGGCTATGGCTACACCTTC.